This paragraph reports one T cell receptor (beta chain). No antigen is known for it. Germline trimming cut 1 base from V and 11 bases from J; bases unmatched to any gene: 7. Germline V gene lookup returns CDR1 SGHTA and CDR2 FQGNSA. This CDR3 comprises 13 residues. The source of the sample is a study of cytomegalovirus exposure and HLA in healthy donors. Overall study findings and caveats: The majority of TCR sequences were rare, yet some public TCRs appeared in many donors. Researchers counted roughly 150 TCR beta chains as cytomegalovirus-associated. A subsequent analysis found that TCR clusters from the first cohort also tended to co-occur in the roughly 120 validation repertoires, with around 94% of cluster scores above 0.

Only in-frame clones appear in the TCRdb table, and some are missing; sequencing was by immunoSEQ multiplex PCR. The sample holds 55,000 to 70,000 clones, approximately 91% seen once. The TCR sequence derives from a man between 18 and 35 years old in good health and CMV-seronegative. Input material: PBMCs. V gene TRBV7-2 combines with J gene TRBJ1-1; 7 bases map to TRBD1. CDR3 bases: TGTGCCAGCAGCTTAGAGGGGGCCACCGGGGCTTTCTTT. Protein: CASSLEGATGAFF.